The TCR beta chain described here comes from a study of blood T cell repertoires in COVID-19. Study details: T cells, B-cell-depleted T cells, or PBMCs supplied cDNA or gDNA.

The assay was immunoSEQ multiplex PCR, and TCRdb's table has in-frame clones only and misses some. This table holds 200,000 or so clones, roughly 80% found once. Trimming at V came to 1 base and at J to 6 bases, leaving 6 bases not matched to a gene. The CDR3 spans 15 residues. Germline values: CDR1 SGHRS, CDR2 YFSETQ. The chain links TRBV5-1 to TRBJ2-7; 11 bases fit TRBD1. Sequencing was carried out using peripheral blood. This receptor was identified in a man aged 55 to 70 with active or convalescent COVID-19. CDR3 nucleotides: TGCGCCAGCAGCTTGTCTCCGGGACAGGGGGGCGAGCAGTACTTC. Translation gives CASSLSPGQGGEQYF. Full variable domain (remainder filled in from reference TRBV5-1 and TRBJ2-7): KAGVTQTPRYLIKTRGQQVTLSCSPISGHRSVSWYQQTPGQGLQFLFEYFSETQRNKGNFPGRFSGRQFSNSRSEMNVSTLELGDSALYLCASSLSPGQGGEQYFGPGTRLTVT.